Listed here are 12 T cell receptor beta chains from one sample, sequenced in a study of Ad26.COV2.S vaccination and SARS-CoV-2 variants. Treatment described: 15 to 20 received Ad26.COV2.S at low or high dose, single or two shots; roughly five received placebo; per-sample allocation not given. On day 63 after the first injection, vaccine and placebo recipients gave samples. The method was immunoSEQ multiplex PCR; TCRdb's version includes in-frame clones alone and lacks a portion of them. The data contain hundreds of thousands of clones, roughly 84% of them seen just once; the ten biggest clones take up around 3.7%. This specimen was peripheral blood, taken in a trial of Ad26.COV2.S vaccine versus placebo. These receptors originate from a person aged 18-60 years who received the Ad26.COV2.S COVID-19 vaccine or a placebo.

The chain links TRBV4-3 to TRBJ1-6, with 8 bases lining up with TRBD1. The ends lost 2 bases at V and 10 bases at J; junction bases unmatched: 13. Germline loops: CDR1 LGHNA, CDR2 YSLEER. This CDR3 spans 17 amino acids. The CDR3 here is CASSQRFPDREGSPLHF. The CDR3 DNA sequence: TGCGCCAGCAGCCAACGATTCCCGGACAGGGAGGGATCACCCCTCCACTTT.

V gene TRBV27 combines with J gene TRBJ2-4, with 9 bases identical to TRBD1. With 8 bases clipped from V and 6 bases from J, the junction kept 14 bases outside the gene matches. The germline CDR1 and CDR2 sequences are MNHEY and SMNVEV (reference sequence). CDR3 length equals 16 residues. CDR3 residues: CASSAPGQGKGNIQYF. The CDR3 nucleotides are TGTGCCAGCTCCGCCCCGGGACAGGGAAAAGGAAACATTCAGTACTTC.

The CDR3: CASSGLGGTDTQYF. The CDR3 region has the DNA TGTGCCAGCAGCGGCTTAGGGGGCACAGATACGCAGTATTTT. This chain uses TRBV7-8 with TRBJ2-3; tentatively, D is TRBD1 (5 bases). V lost 5 bases to trimming and J lost 1 base, with 10 bases between them. The CDR3 length is 14 residues. Germline V gives CDR1 SGHVS, CDR2 FQNEAQ.

The chain uses TRBV4-1 and TRBJ1-4; no definite D call. V lost 1 base to trimming and J lost 8 bases, with 8 bases between them. CDR1 MGHRA and CDR2 YSYEKL come from the germline V gene. CDR3 size: 13 residues. The CDR3 loop reads CASSQAFGEKLFF. The CDR3 DNA is TGCGCCAGCAGCCAAGCTTTCGGCGAAAAACTGTTTTTT.

The chain recombines TRBV6-5 with TRBJ1-5; 9 nucleotides agree with TRBD1. CDR3 length: 14 residues. Germline trimming cut 6 bases from V and 5 bases from J; bases unmatched to any gene: 5. The V gene's germline CDR1 is MNHEY and CDR2 SVGAGI. Here the CDR3 reads CASSQGQGDQPQHF. CDR3 nucleotide sequence: TGTGCCAGCAGCCAGGGACAGGGAGATCAGCCCCAGCATTTT.

The chain uses TRBV2 and TRBJ1-6, with no clear D. V was shortened by 6 bases and J by 0 bases, with 15 bases between the two germline ends. Germline V gives CDR1 SNHLY, CDR2 FYNNEI. The CDR3 length is 17 residues. CDR3 sequence reads: CASSPWIGSSYNSPLHF. As DNA, the CDR3 is TGTGCCAGCAGCCCCTGGATTGGGAGCTCCTATAATTCACCCCTCCACTTT.

V gene TRBV5-1 combines with J gene TRBJ2-1; weak D call: TRBD2 (6 bases). CDR1 is SGHRS and CDR2 is YFSETQ in the germline V gene. V was clipped by 0 bases and J by 3 bases, with 10 bases between them. CDR3 size: 15 residues. Written as DNA, the CDR3 is TGCGCCAGCAGCTTGGCGGGAGATAACTACAATGAGCAGTTCTTC. Protein: CASSLAGDNYNEQFF.

V usage is TRBV12-3 or TRBV12-4 and J usage is TRBJ2-7; maybe TRBD1 (6 bases). The ends were cut back, 10 bases at V and 5 bases at J, with 15 bases in the middle. CDR3 length equals 12 residues. DNA of the CDR3: TGTGCCACCCGCAGGGGTTTAGACGAGCAGTACTTC. Residues: CATRRGLDEQYF.

The chain recombines TRBV7-6 with TRBJ1-3; D unresolved. There are 17 residues in the CDR3. Germline CDR1 reads SGHVS; CDR2 reads FNYEAQ. V was cut by 0 bases and J by 2 bases, with 14 bases left in between. CDR3 nucleotides: TGTGCCAGCAGCTTAGCGGCTCCAGAAGGGACTGGAAACACCATATATTTT. Translated: CASSLAAPEGTGNTIYF.

The chain combines TRBV7-3 with TRBJ2-1; weak D call: TRBD2 (6 bases). The CDR3 is 17 residues long. The germline CDR1 and CDR2 sequences are SGHTA and FQGTGA. Trimming cost V 6 bases and J 5 bases, with 23 bases left between them. The CDR3 region is CASSSLRTGTGNNEQFF. For the CDR3, the DNA is TGTGCCAGCAGTTCACTGCGGACCGGGACTGGAAACAATGAGCAGTTCTTC.

This chain connects TRBV7-9 to TRBJ2-7, with a weak D call TRBD2 (5 bases). Trimming took off 2 bases at V and 8 bases at J, with 10 bases between the two ends. Germline assignment: CDR1 SEHNR and CDR2 FQNEAQ (reference sequence). This CDR3 is built from 12 residues. The CDR3 sequence is CASSLSGNQQYF. The CDR3 nucleotides are TGTGCCAGCAGCTTATCGGGGAACCAGCAGTACTTC. Together with reference TRBV7-9 and TRBJ2-7, the CDR3 gives the full variable domain: DTGVSQNPRHKITKRGQNVTFRCDPISEHNRLYWYRQTLGQGPEFLTYFQNEAQLEKSRLLSDRFSAERPKGSFSTLEIQRTEQGDSAMYLCASSLSGNQQYFGPGTRLTVT.

The rearrangement joins TRBV5-1 to TRBJ2-2; D remains unclear. This CDR3 spans 12 amino acids. Germline values: CDR1 SGHRS, CDR2 YFSETQ. V lost 5 bases, J lost 4 bases, and 6 bases lay in between. The CDR3 nucleotides read TGCGCCAGCAGGCGTAGCACCGGGGAGCTGTTTTTT. Its protein product is CASRRSTGELFF.